Reported below is one TCR beta chain. Its cognate antigen has yet to be identified. Qualities for individual bases were not recorded, and no much larger clone is one base off. This specimen comes from a study of OX40 agonist ivuxolimab in advanced cancers. Describing the broader study: Ivuxolimab was a fully human IgG2 agonistic monoclonal antibody targeting the costimulatory receptor OX40 (CD134). Intravenous ivuxolimab was administered to patients every 2 weeks at six dose levels: 0.01, 0.1, 0.3, 1.5, 3 and 10 mg/kg. Among the roughly 52 dose-escalation patients, some 20 had hepatocellular carcinoma, approximately 15 melanoma, 9 renal cell carcinoma and 9 head and neck cancer. A male proportion of roughly 80% and a mean age of approximately 61 years, ranging from 23 to 79, were recorded for the dose-escalation cohort. Patients were allowed to have had prior anti-PD-1, anti-PD-L1 or anti-CTLA-4 therapy, and approximately 40% of the dose-escalation patients had been treated with checkpoint inhibitors. Partial responses occurred in three dose-escalation patients: two with cutaneous melanoma and one with hepatocellular carcinoma. The point of sequencing TCRbeta in the periphery was to test whether ivuxolimab changed TCR sequence diversity and drove clonal T-cell expansion. The monotherapy dose-escalation portion (N of about 50 patients) of the phase I ivuxolimab trial is reported in the paper. Findings and caveats that apply to the study as a whole: At doses of 0.1 to 3.0 mg/kg, clonal expansion of both CD4+ and CD8+ blood T cells was observed from baseline to week 6. Antigen specificity was not determined for the clonally expanded peripheral T cells. Partial responders in the 0.1-3.0 mg/kg groups had among the lowest normalized peripheral clonal expansion, especially among CD8+ T cells. Low levels of normalized T-cell clonal expansion were also seen in some patients who did not respond. On average, CD8+ T cells showed more expanded clones than CD4+ T cells after ivuxolimab.

At the junction V is shortened by 3 bases and J by 6 bases, with 20 bases in between. CDR1 and CDR2 are drawn from the germline V gene (reference sequence): SEHNR, FQNEAQ. The CDR3 runs 16 residues from the cysteine to the phenylalanine. Only the CDR3 DNA stays, 48 bases, in frame from base 1. Patients with a history of autoimmune disease or receiving systemic immunosuppression were excluded from the trial. Peripheral blood for TCR sequencing was collected from all dose cohorts at baseline, on cycle 4 day 1, and on cycle 7 day 1. Samples were obtained from an open-label, multicenter, first-in-human phase I dose-escalation trial of ivuxolimab. Adults with locally advanced or metastatic melanoma, renal cell carcinoma, hepatocellular carcinoma or head and neck squamous cell carcinoma were enrolled in the trial. CD4+ and CD8+ T cells were sorted separately from peripheral blood before TCR sequencing.

To sequence the TCRbeta CDR3 region, genomic DNA was isolated from the sorted cells. The immunoSEQ Assay was used to sequence the TCRbeta CDR3 regions. What TCRdb holds here is the immuneACCESS table cut down to in-frame rearrangements. Part of the clones is not present; checked against another copy, under half of the missing clones reflect an unresolved V gene, and the others are unexplained. This sample has about 90,000 clones in its table, and 75% to 90% of those were observed once. Roughly 0.22% of the sample belongs to the ten largest clones. The rearrangement joined TRBV7-9 to TRBJ1-2; TRBD1 is a possible D gene, resting on 5 matching bases. This receptor was obtained from an adult with an advanced solid tumor such as melanoma, head and neck, liver or kidney cancer. The input for sequencing was CD4+ or CD8+ T cells sorted from blood, taken in a trial of the OX40 agonist ivuxolimab. The DNA is TGTGCCAGCAGCTTCCAACCGGGACCCCAGAAGGATGGCTACACCTTC. The encoded protein is CASSFQPGPQKDGYTF.